The 3 T cell receptor beta chains below come from one sample, sequenced in a study of tumor-infiltrating lymphocytes in primary liver carcinoma. Researchers generated TCR beta cDNA from about 0.5 ug of total RNA, relying on a constant-region primer. A slightly modified ARM-PCR protocol with three nested multiplex PCR rounds produced these TCR beta libraries. Primers for the first two PCR rounds were TRBV1-TRBV30 forward primers and a C-beta reverse primer (approximately 10 cycles per round). Via MiXCR, TCRdb re-called the multiplex PCR reads, giving one row per CDR3 protein. Of about 130,000 distinct CDR3 sequences listed, approximately 64% are singletons. Unsorted bulk tissue (roughly 20-34 mg) underwent RNA and DNA co-extraction. What was sequenced was liver tumor tissue from sampling region 3. Subset of the sample: tumor region T3, left-lateral pole. These receptors were taken from a woman aged 60 to 75 with primary liver carcinoma and hepatitis B virus infection.

A few counts support this clonotype. The CDR3 does not end in the conserved phenylalanine or tryptophan, so this is likely a read error. This chain uses TRBV11-2 with TRBJ2-3; D tentatively reads TRBD1 or TRBD2 (5 bases each). Germline CDR1 is SGHAT and CDR2 is FQNNGV. This CDR3 contains 16 residues. V was pared by 7 bases and J by 1 base, with 18 bases between. The CDR3 protein is CASILGVTRGTDTQYY. The CDR3 DNA sequence: TGTGCCAGCATCCTGGGGGTGACCCGGGGCACAGATACGCAGTATTAT.

Regarding this clonotype: This may be a read error: a much more frequent sequence differs by one nucleotide. J is TRBJ1-2 and V is TRBV14; D is perhaps TRBD1 (5 bases). The CDR3 covers 14 residues. Per germline, CDR1 SGHDN and CDR2 FVKESK. V dropped 6 bases and J dropped 5 bases, with 16 bases sitting between them. CDR3 bases: TGTGCCAGCAGTCAACGGGACTTTAGTTATGGCTACACCTTC. Protein product: CASSQRDFSYGYTF.

To note about this clonotype: This could be a read error, since a much larger clone is one nucleotide away. Because the CDR3 is missing its conserved closing phenylalanine or tryptophan, this is likely a read error. The DNA is omitted, as the CDR3 cannot be located on it reliably, and the CDR3 follows TCRdb's listing. The chain combines TRBV11-3 with TRBJ1-5; TRBD1 reflects the table's D call only, with no check against the DNA. In germline, CDR1 is SGHNT, CDR2 YENEEA. Termini included, the CDR3 measures 14 amino acids. The chain's CDR3 is CASSPRTGYQPKHL.